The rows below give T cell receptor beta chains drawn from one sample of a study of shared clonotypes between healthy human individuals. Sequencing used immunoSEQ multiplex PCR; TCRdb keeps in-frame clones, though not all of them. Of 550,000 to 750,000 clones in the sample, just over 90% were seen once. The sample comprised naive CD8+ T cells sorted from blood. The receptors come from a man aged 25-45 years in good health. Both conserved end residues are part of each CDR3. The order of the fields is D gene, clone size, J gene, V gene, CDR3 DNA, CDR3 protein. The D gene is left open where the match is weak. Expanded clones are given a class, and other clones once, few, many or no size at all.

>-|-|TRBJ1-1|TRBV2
TGTGCCAGCACGTTCGGGGGAACTGAAGCTTTCTTT
CASTFGGTEAFF
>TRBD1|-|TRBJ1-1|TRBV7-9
TGTGCCAGCAGCTCAGGACAGGATATGAACACTGAAGCTTTCTTT
CASSSGQDMNTEAFF
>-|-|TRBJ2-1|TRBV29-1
TGCAGCGTTTTTAGAGCAGGGGAGCAGTTCTTC
CSVFRAGEQFF
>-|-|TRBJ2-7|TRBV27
TGTGCCAGCAGTTTGAGCGAGGGCCCCTACGAGCAGTACTTC
CASSLSEGPYEQYF
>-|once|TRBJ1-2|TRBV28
TGTGCCAGCAGTTTACCTCAAACAGGCCCTTATGGCTACACCTTC
CASSLPQTGPYGYTF
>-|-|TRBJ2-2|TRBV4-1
TGCGCCAGCTATAGCACAGTAGTGGCAACCGGGGAGCTGTTTTTT
CASYSTVVATGELFF
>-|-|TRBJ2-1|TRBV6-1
TGTGCCAGCAGGGGGTTGGGGTTAGGAAATGAGCAGTTCTTC
CASRGLGLGNEQFF
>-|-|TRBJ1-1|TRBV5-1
TGCGCCAGCAGCTTGTTTGGAAGAGCCCCTGAAGCTTTCTTT
CASSLFGRAPEAFF
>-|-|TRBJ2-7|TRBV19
TGTGCCAGTAGTATAGGACACAGCTACGAGCAGTACTTC
CASSIGHSYEQYF
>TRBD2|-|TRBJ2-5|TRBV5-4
TGTGCCAGCAGCTTGAATTCAGGACTAGCGGGAGAGACCCAGTACTTC
CASSLNSGLAGETQYF
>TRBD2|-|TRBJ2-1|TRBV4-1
TGCGCCAGCAGCCCTACTAGCGGGAGCGGCAATGAGCAGTTCTTC
CASSPTSGSGNEQFF
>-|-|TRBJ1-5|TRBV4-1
TGCGCCAGCAGCCAGGGTTCCAGCAATCAGCCCCAGCATTTT
CASSQGSSNQPQHF
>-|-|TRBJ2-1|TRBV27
TGTGCCAGCACCAAGAATGAAATACGTGAGCAGTTCTTC
CASTKNEIREQFF
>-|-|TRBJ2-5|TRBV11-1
TGTGCCAGCAGCTTAGCAGGTGGCGGGGCCGGTGAGACCCAGTACTTC
CASSLAGGGAGETQYF